A single sample gave rise to the 30 T cell receptor beta chains below, sequenced in a study of graft-versus-host responses after intestinal transplantation. Graft tissue was processed to release intraepithelial and lamina propria lymphocytes. Sequencing was performed with immunoSEQ multiplex PCR; in TCRdb, only in-frame clones are kept and a portion is missing. The sample includes 60,000 to 70,000 clones, roughly 90% of them seen just once. The sequenced sample was ileum tissue, obtained 350 to 400 days after transplant. Receptors originate from a human patient who received an intestinal transplant, so some T cells may come from the graft donor.

This clone was picked up one time. The rearrangement joins TRBV6-5 to TRBJ2-7, with 9 nucleotides matching TRBD1. CDR1 and CDR2 (germline): MNHEY, SVGAGI. The CDR3 has 15 amino acids. The ends lost 6 bases at V and 3 bases at J; junction bases unmatched: 9. CDR3 DNA sequence: TGTGCCAGCAGCCTAGCCGGGACAGGGATCTACGAGCAGTACTTC. It is translated as CASSLAGTGIYEQYF.

Here the CDR3 reads CASSLDRGPGETQYF. DNA of the CDR3: TGTGCCAGCAGTCTCGACAGGGGCCCAGGGGAGACCCAGTACTTC. The rearrangement joins TRBV2 to TRBJ2-5, with 8 bases fitting TRBD1. The germline CDR1 and CDR2 sequences are SNHLY and FYNNEI. The length of the CDR3 is 15 residues. The V segment lost 5 bases and the J segment 5 bases; nucleotides outside the gene matches: 10.

J is TRBJ2-1 and V is TRBV7-9; D uncertain. Germline CDR1 reads SEHNR; CDR2 reads FQNEAQ (reference sequence). The CDR3 runs 11 residues. Trimming took 2 bases from V and 7 from J, leaving 3 bases between them. The CDR3 here is CASSLMNEQFF. The CDR3 bases are TGTGCCAGCAGCTTAATGAATGAGCAGTTCTTC.

The chain uses TRBV4-1 and TRBJ1-2; 7 bases match TRBD1. V lost 0 bases to trimming and J lost 4 bases; unmatched junction nucleotides: 11. Germline CDR1 MGHRA, CDR2 YSYEKL. The CDR3 is made up of 17 amino acids. The CDR3 sequence: CASSQEMSTQGSYGYTF. The CDR3 DNA reads TGCGCCAGCAGCCAAGAGATGAGCACACAGGGGAGCTATGGCTACACCTTC.

The V call is TRBV7-2, the J call TRBJ1-1, with 10 bases fitting TRBD1. The V and J ends lost 5 bases and 5 bases, in that order; junction bases with no gene match: 8. The germline CDR1 and CDR2 sequences are SGHTA and FQGNSA. The CDR3 spans 15 residues. The CDR3 loop reads CASSTRDRGPTEAFF. The CDR3 bases are TGTGCCAGCAGCACTCGGGACAGGGGCCCAACTGAAGCTTTCTTT.

V usage is TRBV5-1 and J usage is TRBJ2-5; 9 bases are shared with TRBD2. V dropped 0 bases and J dropped 7; count of bases not matched to a gene: 10. The CDR3 extends over 16 amino acids. Germline lookup yields CDR1 SGHRS and CDR2 YFSETQ. In DNA form, the CDR3 reads TGCGCCAGCAGCTTGGGGAGATTAGCGGGAGAAGGGACCCAGTACTTC. This encodes CASSLGRLAGEGTQYF. Using reference TRBV5-1 and TRBJ2-5 for the parts outside the CDR3, the full variable domain is KAGVTQTPRYLIKTRGQQVTLSCSPISGHRSVSWYQQTPGQGLQFLFEYFSETQRNKGNFPGRFSGRQFSNSRSEMNVSTLELGDSALYLCASSLGRLAGEGTQYFGPGTRLLVL.

The chain is built from TRBV11-2 and TRBJ1-1, with D maybe TRBD1 (6 bases). CDR1 and CDR2 from the germline V gene are SGHAT and FQNNGV. The CDR3 is made up of 11 amino acids. V was trimmed by 6 bases and J by 8 bases, leaving 10 bases between them. CDR3 region: CASRSGTEAFF. CDR3 nucleotide sequence: TGTGCCAGCAGGTCCGGGACAGAAGCTTTCTTT.

This rearrangement joins TRBV10-2 to TRBJ2-7, with 7 bases fitting TRBD1. CDR1 is WSHSY, CDR2 SAAADI, per germline. Trimming removed 6 bases from V and 1 base from J; junction bases left unmatched: 6. This CDR3 is built from 14 residues. The CDR3 DNA is TGCGCCAGCAGGTCAGGGGGATCATCCTACGAGCAGTACTTC. Its translation is CASRSGGSSYEQYF.

The chain combines TRBV6-5 with TRBJ1-1; the D is unclear. This CDR3 has 15 amino acids. V was shortened by 4 bases and J by 5 bases, with 17 bases between the two germline ends. Germline CDR1 is MNHEY and CDR2 is SVGAGI. The CDR3 coding sequence is TGTGCCAGCAGTTCCCTCGGCGGAATTCTGACTGAAGCTTTCTTT. As protein: CASSSLGGILTEAFF.

This chain connects TRBV15 to TRBJ1-1; a possible D gene is TRBD1 (6 bases). Germline CDR1 reads LNHNV; CDR2 reads YYDKDF (reference sequence). This CDR3 has 15 amino acids. V gave up 3 bases and J gave up 1 base, with 12 bases separating them. CDR3 DNA sequence: TGTGCCACCAGCAGGTCCGGGGGCAAGAACACTGAAGCTTTCTTT. Translation: CATSRSGGKNTEAFF. Looking up the rest from reference TRBV15 and TRBJ1-1 gives the full variable domain: DAMVIQNPRYQVTQFGKPVTLSCSQTLNHNVMYWYQQKSSQAPKLLFHYYDKDFNNEADTPDNFQSRRPNTSFCFLDIRSPGLGDTAMYLCATSRSGGKNTEAFFGQGTRLTVV.

This clone has only one observation. The chain couples TRBV4-1 to TRBJ2-5; 14 nucleotides agree with TRBD2. The CDR3 sequence is 15 residues long. From germline, CDR1 is MGHRA and CDR2 YSYEKL. V was clipped by 1 base and J by 5 bases; unmatched bases: 0. CDR3 amino acids: CASSQGLAGGETQYF. CDR3 in DNA: TGCGCCAGCAGCCAAGGACTAGCGGGAGGGGAGACCCAGTACTTC.

The chain uses TRBV7-3 and TRBJ2-3; 8 bases line up with TRBD1. Germline CDR1 reads SGHTA; CDR2 reads FQGTGA. V was clipped by 5 bases and J by 2 bases; unmatched bases: 9. The CDR3 runs to 16 residues. CDR3 amino acids: CASSASGGFNTDTQYF. Written as DNA, the CDR3 is TGTGCCAGCAGCGCCTCAGGGGGCTTTAACACAGATACGCAGTATTTT.

The rearrangement joins TRBV29-1 to TRBJ2-7, with 7 bases that match TRBD1. V was pared by 7 bases and J by 4 bases, with 7 bases of the junction left unmatched. The CDR3 is 12 amino acids. CDR1 and CDR2 from the germline V gene are SQVTM and ANQGSEA. In nucleotides, the CDR3 is TGCAGCGCGACAGGGAGACTTTACGAGCAGTACTTC. Its translation: CSATGRLYEQYF.

The chain uses TRBV6-6 and TRBJ2-7; D is ambiguous. Germline CDR1 is MNHNY and CDR2 is SVGAGI (reference sequence). Trimming shortened V by 7 bases and J by 0 bases, and 19 bases separated the two germline ends. The length of the CDR3 is 16 residues. The CDR3 sequence is CASIANKGPSSYEQYF. CDR3 bases: TGTGCCAGCATAGCTAACAAAGGGCCTAGCTCCTACGAGCAGTACTTC.

The V and J genes are TRBV4-1 and TRBJ2-3; TRBD2 matches at 11 bases. Per the germline V gene, CDR1 is MGHRA and CDR2 is YSYEKL. The CDR3 runs 17 residues. After removal of 4 bases from V and 2 bases from J, the junction contained 8 bases not matched to a gene. CDR3 nucleotides: TGCGCCAGCAGCCGCCTGATGGGACTAGCGGACACAGATACGCAGTATTTT. This translates into CASSRLMGLADTDTQYF.

J is TRBJ1-1 and V is TRBV7-9, with D unclear. The CDR3 has 12 amino acids. Germline V lookup: CDR1 SEHNR, CDR2 FQNEAQ (reference sequence). The ends were cut back, 1 base at V and 8 bases at J, with 8 bases in the middle. The CDR3 nucleotides are TGTGCCAGCAGCTTAGTGGGCAGGGAAGCTTTCTTT. As protein: CASSLVGREAFF. The full variable domain, with the rest looked up from reference TRBV7-9 and TRBJ1-1, is DTGVSQNPRHKITKRGQNVTFRCDPISEHNRLYWYRQTLGQGPEFLTYFQNEAQLEKSRLLSDRFSAERPKGSFSTLEIQRTEQGDSAMYLCASSLVGREAFFGQGTRLTVV.

The rearrangement links TRBV27 to TRBJ2-1, with 10 bases aligning to TRBD1. This CDR3 has 15 residues. Per germline, CDR1 MNHEY and CDR2 SMNVEV (reference sequence). J was trimmed by 12 bases and V by 4 bases; bases with no gene match: 12. CDR3 nucleotides: TGTGCCAGCAGTTGGCCGGGACAGGGGCCACAAGGGCAGTTCTTC. This translates into CASSWPGQGPQGQFF.

The CDR3 loop is CASSQGIGAGGEYQETQYF. The CDR3 nucleotides read TGCGCCAGCAGTCAGGGAATAGGAGCTGGAGGGGAATACCAAGAGACCCAGTACTTC. The chain is built from TRBV23-1 and TRBJ2-5; D is perhaps TRBD2 (6 bases). TRBV23-1 qualifies as an ORF whose function is uncertain. V lost 3 bases and J 0 bases, leaving 23 bases between the germline ends. The CDR3 contains 19 residues.

This chain links TRBV5-1 with TRBJ1-1; 8 bases fit TRBD1. V lost 5 bases and J lost 1; bases outside the gene matches: 10. CDR3 length: 16 residues. From germline, CDR1 is SGHRS and CDR2 YFSETQ. CDR3 in amino acids: CASRLLVRGQNTEAFF. In DNA, the CDR3 is TGCGCCAGCAGACTCTTAGTCAGGGGGCAGAACACTGAAGCTTTCTTT. The variable domain in full, with the rest retrieved from reference TRBV5-1 and TRBJ1-1, is KAGVTQTPRYLIKTRGQQVTLSCSPISGHRSVSWYQQTPGQGLQFLFEYFSETQRNKGNFPGRFSGRQFSNSRSEMNVSTLELGDSALYLCASRLLVRGQNTEAFFGQGTRLTVV.

This clone was picked up a small number of times. The chain has TRBV11-2 and TRBJ2-1; 10 bases match TRBD1. The CDR3 runs 14 residues. Losses at the gene ends were 4 bases for V and 9 bases for J; bases not matched to a gene: 6. In germline, CDR1 is SGHAT, CDR2 FQNNGV. CDR3 nucleotide sequence: TGTGCCAGCAGCTCGGACAGGGGGATCGGTGAGCAGTTCTTC. This gives the protein CASSSDRGIGEQFF.

The chain recombines TRBV4-1 with TRBJ2-5; TRBD2 agrees at 8 bases. Per the germline V gene, CDR1 is MGHRA and CDR2 is YSYEKL. CDR3 length: 17 amino acids. V shed 3 bases and J 1 base; nucleotides not matched to a gene: 10. CDR3 in amino acids: CASSQEVAGGLQETQYF. The CDR3 DNA follows: TGCGCCAGCAGCCAGGAGGTTGCGGGGGGTCTCCAAGAGACCCAGTACTTC.

The chain recombines TRBV9 with TRBJ2-2; D is uncertain. CDR3 length equals 14 residues. Per the germline V gene, CDR1 is SGDLS and CDR2 is YYNGEE. V lost 0 bases to trimming and J lost 4 bases, with 7 bases between them. CDR3 residues: CASSVEQATGELFF. DNA for the CDR3: TGTGCCAGCAGCGTAGAGCAAGCCACCGGGGAGCTGTTTTTT.

The J gene is TRBJ2-1, the V gene TRBV12-5, with TRBD2 matching over 11 bases. CDR1 is LGHNT and CDR2 is FRNRAP in the germline V gene. The CDR3 loop spans 16 amino acids. V lost 6 bases and J lost 0; bases outside the gene matches: 4. CDR3 amino acids: CASGLTSGSSYNEQFF. The CDR3 DNA reads as TGTGCTAGTGGACTAACTAGCGGGAGCTCCTACAATGAGCAGTTCTTC.

The rearrangement joins TRBV27 to TRBJ1-1, with 9 bases fitting TRBD1. V lost 5 bases to trimming and J lost 6 bases; unmatched junction nucleotides: 7. CDR1 MNHEY and CDR2 SMNVEV come from the germline V gene (reference sequence). This CDR3 has 14 residues. The DNA of the CDR3 is TGTGCCAGCAGTACGCCGGACAGGGGCGCTGAAGCTTTCTTT. Translated: CASSTPDRGAEAFF.

This chain connects TRBV27 to TRBJ1-6; D is unclear. Germline V gene lookup returns CDR1 MNHEY and CDR2 SMNVEV (reference sequence). The germline V and J ends were trimmed by 3 bases and 4 bases, with 10 bases remaining between them. The CDR3 spans 15 residues. The CDR3, as DNA: TGTGCCAGCAGTTTTAACGGGAAGTATAATTCACCCCTCCACTTT. The encoded protein is CASSFNGKYNSPLHF.

The chain combines TRBV2 with TRBJ1-6, with 10 bases identical to TRBD1. This CDR3 spans 16 amino acids. Germline values: CDR1 SNHLY, CDR2 FYNNEI. V dropped 6 bases and J dropped 8; count of bases not matched to a gene: 10. In DNA form, the CDR3 reads TGTGCCAGCAGGGACGAAGTGACAGGGGGCCATTCACCCCTCCACTTT. This codes for CASRDEVTGGHSPLHF.

This chain connects TRBV2 to TRBJ2-3; D possibly corresponds to TRBD1 (6 bases). The ends were cut back, 2 bases at V and 4 bases at J, with 13 bases in the middle. Germline-derived CDR1 and CDR2 are SNHLY and FYNNEI. This CDR3 has 15 residues. As DNA, the CDR3 is TGTGCCAGCAGTGAAATAGACAGGAGCGCAGATACGCAGTATTTT. Translation gives CASSEIDRSADTQYF.

V usage is TRBV5-1 and J usage is TRBJ1-1; maybe TRBD1 (5 bases). The V gene's germline CDR1 is SGHRS and CDR2 YFSETQ. Between the trimmed V and J ends, which lost 1 base and 7 bases, there was a span of 14 bases. The CDR3 is 14 amino acids. CDR3 region: CASSLSGRLLEAFF. The CDR3 coding sequence is TGCGCCAGCAGCTTGTCGGGACGGCTACTTGAAGCTTTCTTT.

CDR3 protein: CASSGPGQGRETQYF. For the CDR3, the DNA is TGTGCCAGCAGCGGACCGGGACAGGGGCGAGAGACCCAGTACTTC. The genes are TRBV5-5 and TRBJ2-5; 10 nucleotides align to TRBD1. The CDR3 covers 15 residues. With 4 bases clipped from V and 4 bases from J, the junction kept 7 bases outside the gene matches. Germline CDR1 reads SGHKS; CDR2 reads YYEKEE (reference sequence).

This chain joins TRBV5-5 and TRBJ2-7; a weak D match, TRBD1 (6 bases). Trimming removed 4 bases from V and 5 bases from J, with 19 bases in between. CDR1 is SGHKS and CDR2 is YYEKEE in the germline V gene (reference sequence). The CDR3 runs 15 residues. DNA of the CDR3: TGTGCCAGCAGCAACGATGGACAGCCCGTGGACGAGCAGTACTTC. As protein: CASSNDGQPVDEQYF. Drawing the rest from reference TRBV5-5 and TRBJ2-7, the complete variable domain is DAGVTQSPTHLIKTRGQQVTLRCSPISGHKSVSWYQQVLGQGPQFIFQYYEKEERGRGNFPDRFSARQFPNYSSELNVNALLLGDSALYLCASSNDGQPVDEQYFGPGTRLTVT.